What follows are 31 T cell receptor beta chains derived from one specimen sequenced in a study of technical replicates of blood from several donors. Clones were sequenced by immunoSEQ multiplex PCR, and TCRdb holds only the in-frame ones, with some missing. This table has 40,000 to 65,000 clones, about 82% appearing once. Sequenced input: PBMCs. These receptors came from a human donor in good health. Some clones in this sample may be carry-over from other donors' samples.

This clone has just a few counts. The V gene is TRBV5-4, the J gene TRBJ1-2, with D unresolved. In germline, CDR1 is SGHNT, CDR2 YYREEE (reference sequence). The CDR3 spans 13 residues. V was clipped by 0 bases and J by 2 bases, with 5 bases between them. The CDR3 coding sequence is TGTGCCAGCAGCTTGGGGCAGAACTATGGCTACACCTTC. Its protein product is CASSLGQNYGYTF.

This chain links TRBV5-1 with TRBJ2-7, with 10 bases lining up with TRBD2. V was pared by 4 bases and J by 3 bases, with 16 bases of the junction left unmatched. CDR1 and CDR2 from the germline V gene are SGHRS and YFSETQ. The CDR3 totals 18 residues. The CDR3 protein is CASSQGLAGALGDYEQYF. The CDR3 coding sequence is TGCGCCAGCAGCCAAGGGCTAGCGGGAGCACTAGGGGACTACGAGCAGTACTTC.

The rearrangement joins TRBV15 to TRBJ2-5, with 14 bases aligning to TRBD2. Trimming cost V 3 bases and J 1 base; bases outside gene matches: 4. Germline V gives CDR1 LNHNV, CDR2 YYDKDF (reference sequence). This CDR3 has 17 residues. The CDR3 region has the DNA TGTGCCACCAGCAGTGGCGGGACTAGCGGGAGCCAAGAGACCCAGTACTTC. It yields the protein CATSSGGTSGSQETQYF.

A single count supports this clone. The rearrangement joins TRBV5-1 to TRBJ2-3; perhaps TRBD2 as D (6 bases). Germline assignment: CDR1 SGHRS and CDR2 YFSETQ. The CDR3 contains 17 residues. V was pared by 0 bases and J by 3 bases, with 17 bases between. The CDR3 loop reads CASSLGGPSVGTDTQYF. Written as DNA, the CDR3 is TGCGCCAGCAGCTTGGGGGGACCTAGCGTAGGTACAGATACGCAGTATTTT.

CDR3 sequence (DNA): TGTGCCAGCAGGGACCAAGACAGAGGCTATGGCTACACCTTC. It translates to CASRDQDRGYGYTF. The chain employs TRBV28 and TRBJ1-2; tentative D call: TRBD1 (5 bases). Germline CDR1 MDHEN, CDR2 SYDVKM. This CDR3 has 14 amino acids. V shed 6 bases and J shed 4 bases, with 15 bases lying between them.

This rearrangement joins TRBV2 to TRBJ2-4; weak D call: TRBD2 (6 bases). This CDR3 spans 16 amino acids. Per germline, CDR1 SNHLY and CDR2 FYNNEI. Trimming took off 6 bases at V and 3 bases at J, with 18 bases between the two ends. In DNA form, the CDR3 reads TGTGCCAGCAGGGTAGCGGAGTTTATCGGCAAAAACATTCAGTACTTC. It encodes CASRVAEFIGKNIQYF.

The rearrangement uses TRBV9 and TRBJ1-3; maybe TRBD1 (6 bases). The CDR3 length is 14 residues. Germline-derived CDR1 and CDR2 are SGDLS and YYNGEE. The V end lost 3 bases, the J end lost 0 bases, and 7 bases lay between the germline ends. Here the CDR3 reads CASSEGDSGNTIYF. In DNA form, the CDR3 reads TGTGCCAGCAGCGAGGGGGACTCTGGAAACACCATATATTTT.

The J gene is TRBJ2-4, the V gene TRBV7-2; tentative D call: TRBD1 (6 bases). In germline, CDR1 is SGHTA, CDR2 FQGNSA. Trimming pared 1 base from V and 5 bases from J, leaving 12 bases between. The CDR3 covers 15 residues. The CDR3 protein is CASSLGGRWENIQYF. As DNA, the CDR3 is TGTGCCAGCAGCTTAGGGGGGCGATGGGAAAACATTCAGTACTTC.

Here the CDR3 DNA reads TGTGCCAGCAGTTTAGGCCCCCAGAGGAAAAGGCACGAGCAGTACTTC. This sequence encodes CASSLGPQRKRHEQYF. The chain carries TRBV27 and TRBJ2-7; D not resolved. The CDR3 sequence is 16 residues long. Trimming shortened V by 2 bases and J by 5 bases, and 19 bases separated the two germline ends. Looked up from germline, CDR1 is MNHEY and CDR2 is SMNVEV (reference sequence).

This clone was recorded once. The CDR3 protein is CASGGTGGTGELFF. The CDR3, as DNA: TGTGCCAGTGGTGGGACAGGGGGCACCGGGGAGCTGTTTTTT. The chain is built from TRBV19 and TRBJ2-2, with 11 positions matching TRBD1. The CDR3 runs to 14 residues. V lost 8 bases to trimming and J lost 4 bases; unmatched junction nucleotides: 3. The germline V gene has CDR1 LNHDA and CDR2 SQIVND (reference sequence).

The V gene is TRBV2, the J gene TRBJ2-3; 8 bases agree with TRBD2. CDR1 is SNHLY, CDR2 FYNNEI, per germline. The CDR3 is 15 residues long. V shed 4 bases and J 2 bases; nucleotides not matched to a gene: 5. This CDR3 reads CASSVTSGYTDTQYF. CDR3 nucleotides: TGTGCCAGCAGTGTAACTAGCGGCTACACAGATACGCAGTATTTT.

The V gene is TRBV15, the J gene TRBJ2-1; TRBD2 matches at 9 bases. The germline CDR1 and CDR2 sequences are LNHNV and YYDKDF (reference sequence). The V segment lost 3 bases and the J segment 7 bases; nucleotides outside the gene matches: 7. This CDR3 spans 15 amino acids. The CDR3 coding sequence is TGTGCCACCAGCAGCGATAGCGGGAGTAATAATGAGCAGTTCTTC. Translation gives CATSSDSGSNNEQFF. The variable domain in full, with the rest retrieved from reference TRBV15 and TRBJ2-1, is DAMVIQNPRYQVTQFGKPVTLSCSQTLNHNVMYWYQQKSSQAPKLLFHYYDKDFNNEADTPDNFQSRRPNTSFCFLDIRSPGLGDTAMYLCATSSDSGSNNEQFFGPGTRLTVL.

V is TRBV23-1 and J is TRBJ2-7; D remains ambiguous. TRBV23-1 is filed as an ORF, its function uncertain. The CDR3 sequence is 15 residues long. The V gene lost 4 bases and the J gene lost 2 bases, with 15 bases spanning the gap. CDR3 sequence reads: CASSPFSGKTYEQYF. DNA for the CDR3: TGCGCCAGCAGTCCCTTTTCAGGTAAGACCTACGAGCAGTACTTC.

CDR3 residues: CASSIKARDGTGELFF. CDR3 DNA: TGTGCCAGCAGCATAAAGGCGCGGGACGGCACCGGGGAGCTGTTTTTT. The V call is TRBV7-9, the J call TRBJ2-2; D possibly corresponds to TRBD2 (6 bases). With 5 bases removed from V and 4 bases from J, the gap between germline ends came to 17 bases. The CDR3 length is 16 residues. Germline CDR1 is SEHNR and CDR2 is FQNEAQ (reference sequence).

This chain's CDR3 is CASKVRTGGRDTQYF. The DNA of the CDR3 is TGTGCCAGCAAAGTTAGAACCGGGGGGCGGGATACGCAGTATTTT. The gene calls are TRBV6-5 and TRBJ2-3; a possible D gene is TRBD2 (7 bases). The germline V gene has CDR1 MNHEY and CDR2 SVGAGI. CDR3 length equals 15 residues. V was trimmed by 7 bases and J by 6 bases, leaving 20 bases between them.

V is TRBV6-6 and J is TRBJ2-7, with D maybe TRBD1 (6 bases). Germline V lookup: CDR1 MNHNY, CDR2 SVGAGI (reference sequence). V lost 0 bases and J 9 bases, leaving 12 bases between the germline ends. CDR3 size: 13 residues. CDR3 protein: CASSYSGDIRQYF. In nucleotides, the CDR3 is TGTGCCAGCAGTTACTCTGGGGACATAAGGCAGTACTTC.

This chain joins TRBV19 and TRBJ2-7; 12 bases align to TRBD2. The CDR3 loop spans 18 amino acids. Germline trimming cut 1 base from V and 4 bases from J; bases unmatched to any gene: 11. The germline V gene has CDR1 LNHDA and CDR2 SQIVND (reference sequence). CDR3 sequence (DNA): TGTGCCAGTAGTATAGGATCAACTAGCGGGAGGAGAGCTTACGAGCAGTACTTC. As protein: CASSIGSTSGRRAYEQYF.

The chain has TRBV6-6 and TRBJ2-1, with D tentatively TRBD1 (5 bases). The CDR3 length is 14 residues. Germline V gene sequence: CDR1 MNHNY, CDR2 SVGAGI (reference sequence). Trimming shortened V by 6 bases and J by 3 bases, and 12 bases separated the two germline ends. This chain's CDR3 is CASSRQLNYNEQFF. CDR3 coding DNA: TGTGCCAGCAGCCGACAGCTAAACTACAATGAGCAGTTCTTC.

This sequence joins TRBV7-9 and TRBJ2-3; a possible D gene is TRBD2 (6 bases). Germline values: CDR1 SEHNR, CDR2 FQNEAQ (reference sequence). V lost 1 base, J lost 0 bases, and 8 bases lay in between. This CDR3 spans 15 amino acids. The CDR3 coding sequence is TGTGCCAGCAGCTTAGTCAGCGGGAGCACAGATACGCAGTATTTT. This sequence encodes CASSLVSGSTDTQYF.

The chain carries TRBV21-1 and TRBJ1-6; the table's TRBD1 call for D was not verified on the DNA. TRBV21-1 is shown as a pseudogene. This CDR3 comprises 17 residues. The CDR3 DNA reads TGTGCCAGCAGCAAATGGACAGACAGGGGCTATAATTCACCCCTCCACTTT. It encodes CASSKWTDRGYNSPLHF.

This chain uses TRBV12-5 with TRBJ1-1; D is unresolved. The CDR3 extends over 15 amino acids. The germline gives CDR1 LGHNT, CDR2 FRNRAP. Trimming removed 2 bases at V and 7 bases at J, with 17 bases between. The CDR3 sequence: CASGLLTGGRREAFF. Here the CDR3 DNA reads TGTGCTAGTGGTTTGCTGACGGGAGGGCGACGTGAAGCTTTCTTT.

CDR3 sequence (DNA): TGTGCCAGCAGCCAAGAGATCGGAGAACCCGGGGAGCTGTTTTTT. Its translation: CASSQEIGEPGELFF. The rearrangement uses TRBV4-2 and TRBJ2-2; no clear D gene. Trimming pared 0 bases from V and 6 bases from J, leaving 11 bases between. The length of the CDR3 is 15 residues. CDR1 and CDR2 from the germline V gene are LGHNA and YNFKEQ.

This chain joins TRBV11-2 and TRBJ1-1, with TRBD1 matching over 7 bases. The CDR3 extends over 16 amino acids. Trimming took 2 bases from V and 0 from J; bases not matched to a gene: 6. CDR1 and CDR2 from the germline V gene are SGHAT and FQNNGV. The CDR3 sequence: CASSLRFGTVNTEAFF. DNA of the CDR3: TGTGCCAGCAGCTTAAGATTTGGGACAGTGAACACTGAAGCTTTCTTT. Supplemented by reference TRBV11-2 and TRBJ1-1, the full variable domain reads EAGVAQSPRYKIIEKRQSVAFWCNPISGHATLYWYQQILGQGPKLLIQFQNNGVVDDSQLPKDRFSAERLKGVDSTLKIQPAKLEDSAVYLCASSLRFGTVNTEAFFGQGTRLTVV.

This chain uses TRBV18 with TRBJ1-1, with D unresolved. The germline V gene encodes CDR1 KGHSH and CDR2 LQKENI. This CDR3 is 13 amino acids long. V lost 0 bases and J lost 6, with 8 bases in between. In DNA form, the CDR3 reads TGTGCCAGCTCACCACCCGCACTGCCTGAAGCTTTCTTT. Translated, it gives CASSPPALPEAFF.

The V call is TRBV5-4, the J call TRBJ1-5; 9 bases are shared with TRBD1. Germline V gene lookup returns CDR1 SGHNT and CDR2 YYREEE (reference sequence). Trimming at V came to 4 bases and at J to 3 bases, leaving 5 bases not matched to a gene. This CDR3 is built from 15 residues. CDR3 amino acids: CASSPRTGDNQPQHF. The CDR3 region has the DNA TGTGCCAGCAGCCCGAGGACAGGGGACAATCAGCCCCAGCATTTT. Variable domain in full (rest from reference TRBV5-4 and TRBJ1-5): ETGVTQSPTHLIKTRGQQVTLRCSSQSGHNTVSWYQQALGQGPQFIFQYYREEENGRGNFPPRFSGLQFPNYSSELNVNALELDDSALYLCASSPRTGDNQPQHFGDGTRLSIL.

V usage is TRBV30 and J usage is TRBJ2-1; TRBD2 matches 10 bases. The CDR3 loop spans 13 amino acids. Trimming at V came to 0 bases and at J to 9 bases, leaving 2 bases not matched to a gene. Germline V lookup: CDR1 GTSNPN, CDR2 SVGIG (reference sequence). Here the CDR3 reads CAWSVLAGVEQFF. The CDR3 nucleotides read TGTGCCTGGAGTGTTCTAGCGGGAGTTGAGCAGTTCTTC.

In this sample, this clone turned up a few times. In DNA form, the CDR3 reads TGTGCCAGCAAATCGGACAGGGTCCCCTATCAGCCCCAGCATTTT. Translation gives CASKSDRVPYQPQHF. The chain combines TRBV6-1 with TRBJ1-5; 8 bases are a match to TRBD1. CDR1 is MNHNS, CDR2 SASEGT, per germline. The CDR3 is 15 residues long. V dropped 7 bases and J dropped 5; count of bases not matched to a gene: 10.

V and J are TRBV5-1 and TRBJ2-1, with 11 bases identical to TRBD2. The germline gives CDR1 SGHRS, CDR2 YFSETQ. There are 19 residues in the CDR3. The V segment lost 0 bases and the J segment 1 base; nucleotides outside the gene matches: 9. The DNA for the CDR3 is TGCGCCAGCAGCTTGGTCCTAGCGGGAGGTCGGATATCCTACAATGAGCAGTTCTTC. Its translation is CASSLVLAGGRISYNEQFF. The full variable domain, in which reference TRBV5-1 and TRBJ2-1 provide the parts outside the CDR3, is KAGVTQTPRYLIKTRGQQVTLSCSPISGHRSVSWYQQTPGQGLQFLFEYFSETQRNKGNFPGRFSGRQFSNSRSEMNVSTLELGDSALYLCASSLVLAGGRISYNEQFFGPGTRLTVL.

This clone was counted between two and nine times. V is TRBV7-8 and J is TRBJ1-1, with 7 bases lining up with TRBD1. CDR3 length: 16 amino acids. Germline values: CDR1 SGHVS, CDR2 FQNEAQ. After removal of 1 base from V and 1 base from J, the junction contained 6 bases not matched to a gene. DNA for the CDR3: TGTGCCAGCAGCTTAGGGTACAGGGGTACGAACACTGAAGCTTTCTTT. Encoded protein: CASSLGYRGTNTEAFF. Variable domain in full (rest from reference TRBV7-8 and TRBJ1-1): GAGVSQSPRYKVAKRGQDVALRCDPISGHVSLFWYQQALGQGPEFLTYFQNEAQLDKSGLPSDRFFAERPEGSVSTLKIQRTQQEDSAVYLCASSLGYRGTNTEAFFGQGTRLTVV.

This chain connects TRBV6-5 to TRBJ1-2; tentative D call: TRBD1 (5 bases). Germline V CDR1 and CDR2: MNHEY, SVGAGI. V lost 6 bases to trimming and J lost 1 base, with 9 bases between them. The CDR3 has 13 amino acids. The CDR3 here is CASSRQLNYGYTF. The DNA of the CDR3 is TGTGCCAGCAGCCGACAGCTTAACTATGGCTACACCTTC.

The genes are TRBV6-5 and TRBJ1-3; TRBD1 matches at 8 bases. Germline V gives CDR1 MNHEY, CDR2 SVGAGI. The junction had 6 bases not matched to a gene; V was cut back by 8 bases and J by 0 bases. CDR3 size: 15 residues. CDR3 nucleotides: TGTGCCAGCGGATTTACAGGGGGCTCTGGAAACACCATATATTTT. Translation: CASGFTGGSGNTIYF.